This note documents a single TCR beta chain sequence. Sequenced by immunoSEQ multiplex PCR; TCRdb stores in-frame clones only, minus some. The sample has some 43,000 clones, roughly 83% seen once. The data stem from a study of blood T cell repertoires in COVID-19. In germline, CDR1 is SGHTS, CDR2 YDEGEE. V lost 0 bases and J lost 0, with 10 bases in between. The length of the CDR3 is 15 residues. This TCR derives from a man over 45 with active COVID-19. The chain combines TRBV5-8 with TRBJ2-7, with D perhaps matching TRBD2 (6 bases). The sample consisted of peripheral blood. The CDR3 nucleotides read TGTGCCAGCAGCTTGGATGGGGGGAGCTCCTACGAGCAGTACTTC. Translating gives CASSLDGGSSYEQYF.